The 7 T cell receptor beta chains below come from one sample, sequenced in a study of control samples from healthy donors and cancer patients. Sequenced by immunoSEQ multiplex PCR; TCRdb stores in-frame clones only, minus some. Of tens of thousands of clones in the sample, 84% were seen once. Specimen: PBMCs. The receptors come from a woman in her 50s with lung cancer.

The V and J genes are TRBV19 and TRBJ1-5; D unresolved. This CDR3 is 15 amino acids long. V lost 1 base, J lost 9 bases, and 16 bases lay in between. Germline V gene data show CDR1 as LNHDA and CDR2 as SQIVND (reference sequence). DNA of the CDR3: TGTGCCAGTAGTATAGGACTTAGCCTCGGCAGGCCCCAGCATTTT. Translation gives CASSIGLSLGRPQHF.

The chain recombines TRBV7-9 with TRBJ1-1, with 9 bases lining up with TRBD1. The trim removed 5 bases at V and 2 bases at J, leaving 6 bases unmatched. CDR1 SEHNR and CDR2 FQNEAQ come from the germline V gene (reference sequence). The CDR3 sequence is 15 residues long. CDR3 nucleotides: TGTGCCAGCAGCCCGCCGGGACAGGGTAACACTGAAGCTTTCTTT. Translating gives CASSPPGQGNTEAFF. The full variable domain, its missing parts supplied by reference TRBV7-9 and TRBJ1-1, is DTGVSQNPRHKITKRGQNVTFRCDPISEHNRLYWYRQTLGQGPEFLTYFQNEAQLEKSRLLSDRFSAERPKGSFSTLEIQRTEQGDSAMYLCASSPPGQGNTEAFFGQGTRLTVV.

This chain uses TRBV30 with TRBJ1-2, with 7 bases matching TRBD1. Looked up from germline, CDR1 is GTSNPN and CDR2 is SVGIG (reference sequence). The CDR3 extends over 13 amino acids. J lost 7 bases, V lost 8 bases, and 13 bases had no gene match. The CDR3 bases are TGTGCCGGGACAGCCCCAGGCACTAGTGGCTACACCTTC. Translating it yields CAGTAPGTSGYTF.

This chain's CDR3 is CASSYSNRGNQPQHF. DNA of the CDR3: TGTGCCAGCAGTTACTCGAACAGGGGCAATCAGCCCCAGCATTTT. The rearrangement links TRBV6-6 to TRBJ1-5; TRBD1 is a possible D gene (6 bases). Germline V gene sequence: CDR1 MNHNY, CDR2 SVGAGI (reference sequence). CDR3 length: 15 amino acids. V was shortened by 0 bases and J by 2 bases, with 8 bases between the two germline ends.

V is TRBV7-2 and J is TRBJ2-3; 8 bases agree with TRBD2. V shed 5 bases, J shed 5 bases, and the junction held 18 bases outside the gene matches. Germline values: CDR1 SGHTA, CDR2 FQGNSA. The length of the CDR3 is 18 residues. The CDR3 protein is CASSPRPSAGAYIDTQYF. In nucleotides, the CDR3 is TGTGCCAGCAGCCCTAGGCCCTCAGCGGGGGCCTACATAGATACGCAGTATTTT.

The chain uses TRBV9 and TRBJ1-1; 11 bases align to TRBD1. The ends lost 3 bases at V and 0 bases at J; junction bases unmatched: 13. Germline values: CDR1 SGDLS, CDR2 YYNGEE. CDR3 length: 19 amino acids. CDR3 nucleotide sequence: TGTGCCAGCAGCGAAACCGACCGGGACAGGGGGGCCTTGAACACTGAAGCTTTCTTT. The encoded protein is CASSETDRDRGALNTEAFF.

The V call is TRBV29-1, the J call TRBJ2-7, with a tentative D call TRBD2 (6 bases). V was clipped by 4 bases and J by 6 bases, with 16 bases between them. Germline loops: CDR1 SQVTM, CDR2 ANQGSEA. The CDR3 is 13 amino acids. CDR3 loop: CSVVGRRLGEQYF. Here the CDR3 DNA reads TGCAGCGTTGTCGGACGGAGACTAGGCGAGCAGTACTTC.